This T cell receptor (beta chain) derives from a study of radiotherapy plus CTLA-4 blockade in lung cancer. Trimming pared 5 bases from V and 0 bases from J, leaving 10 bases between. Germline V gives CDR1 LNHDA, CDR2 SQIVND (reference sequence). The CDR3 is 15 amino acids. Using immunoSEQ multiplex PCR, the repertoire was profiled, and TCRdb retains in-frame clones only, with some absent. This table holds over 70,000 clones, roughly 86% found once. This clone is labeled medium-sized (0.01 to 0.1%). The gene calls are TRBV19 and TRBJ1-4; D call uncertain. The starting material was peripheral blood, obtained from a patient treated with radiotherapy plus ipilimumab. The receptor's source is a human donor with non-small cell lung cancer who had a partial response to radiotherapy plus ipilimumab. As DNA, the CDR3 is TGTGCCAGTAGTTCCAACAGTGCAACTAATGAAAAACTGTTTTTT. Translated: CASSSNSATNEKLFF.